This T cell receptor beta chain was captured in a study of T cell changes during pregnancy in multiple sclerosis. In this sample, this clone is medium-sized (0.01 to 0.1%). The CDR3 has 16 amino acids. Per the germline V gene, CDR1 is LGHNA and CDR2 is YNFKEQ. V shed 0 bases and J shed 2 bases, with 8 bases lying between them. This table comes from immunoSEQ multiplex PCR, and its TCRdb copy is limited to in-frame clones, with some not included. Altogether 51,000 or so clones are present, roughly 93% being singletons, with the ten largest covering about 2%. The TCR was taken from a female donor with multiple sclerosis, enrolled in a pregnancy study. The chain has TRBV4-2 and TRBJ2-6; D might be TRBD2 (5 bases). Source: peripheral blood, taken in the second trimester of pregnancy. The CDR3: CASSQEEGAGANVLTF. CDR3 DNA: TGTGCCAGCAGCCAAGAAGAGGGAGCTGGGGCCAACGTCCTGACTTTC.